The 30 T cell receptor beta chains given below trace back to one sample, sequenced in a study of tumor and adjacent non-tumor tissue in lung cancer. A modified ARM-PCR protocol with three rounds of nested PCR amplified TCRbeta. MiXCR was run by TCRdb on the multiplex PCR reads, yielding one entry per CDR3 protein. The sample shows around 40,000 distinct CDR3 sequences, around three fifths of them seen only once. No cell sorting was done before RNA was extracted from the tissue. The normal lung tissue was taken more than 3 cm from the tumor edge. Sequencing was carried out using distant non-tumor lung tissue. All receptors come from a man aged 45 to 65 with non-small cell lung cancer.

The rearrangement joins TRBV5-5 to TRBJ1-4; D call uncertain. This CDR3 region has 15 residues. Deletions cut 0 bases from V and 5 bases from J, with 11 bases between. Germline assignment: CDR1 SGHKS and CDR2 YYEKEE (reference sequence). The CDR3 loop reads CASSLGWVTNEKLFF. Written as DNA, the CDR3 is TGTGCCAGCAGCTTGGGATGGGTGACGAATGAAAAACTGTTTTTT.

This clonotype occurred a few times. The J gene is TRBJ2-1, the V gene TRBV2; 8 nucleotides align to TRBD1. Germline values: CDR1 SNHLY, CDR2 FYNNEI. This CDR3 spans 13 amino acids. V lost 6 bases and J lost 4; bases outside the gene matches: 2. CDR3 in amino acids: CASSWTGYNEQFF. The CDR3 DNA reads TGTGCCAGCAGCTGGACAGGGTACAATGAGCAGTTCTTC.

V gene TRBV6-1 combines with J gene TRBJ2-7; perhaps TRBD1 as D (5 bases). V was pared by 5 bases and J by 12 bases, with 20 bases between. Germline V CDR1 and CDR2: MNHNS, SASEGT. There are 13 residues in the CDR3. CDR3 loop: CASSRQSPYEPYF. DNA of the CDR3: TGTGCCAGCAGTCGACAGAGCCCCTACGAACCGTACTTC.

A note on this clonotype: A junction end diverges from the germline sequence, so it may reflect a read error. V and J are TRBV5-4 and TRBJ2-3; D may be TRBD2 (5 bases). Per the germline V gene, CDR1 is SGHNT and CDR2 is YYREEE (reference sequence). The CDR3 is made up of 14 amino acids. CDR3 sequence (DNA): TGTGCCAGCAGCTTTAGTGGGAGTTCAGATACTCAGTATTTT. Translating it yields CASSFSGSSDTQYF.

The rearrangement links TRBV6-1 to TRBJ1-5; D is perhaps TRBD1 (5 bases). V shed 6 bases and J shed 5 bases, with 11 bases lying between them. CDR3 length: 13 amino acids. Germline lookup yields CDR1 MNHNS and CDR2 SASEGT. The CDR3 sequence: CASREQTDQPQHF. In nucleotides, the CDR3 is TGTGCCAGCAGGGAACAGACAGATCAGCCCCAGCATTTT.

This clonotype was counted at least ten times. This chain joins TRBV11-2 and TRBJ2-1; TRBD1 might be the D (5 bases). The germline V and J ends were trimmed by 3 bases and 4 bases, with 7 bases remaining between them. From germline, CDR1 is SGHAT and CDR2 FQNNGV. CDR3 length: 13 residues. The CDR3: CASSLGLYNEQFF. CDR3 sequence (DNA): TGTGCCAGCAGCTTGGGGCTTTACAATGAGCAGTTCTTC.

Of note for this clonotype: It is likely a read error, because the conserved phenylalanine at the end of the CDR3 is missing. The chain recombines TRBV4-2 with TRBJ2-7; D is undetermined. Trimming cost V 0 bases and J 6 bases, with 18 bases left between them. Germline V gene sequence: CDR1 LGHNA, CDR2 YNFKEQ. This CDR3 is built from 16 residues. CDR3 sequence reads: CASSQDELPITCEQYL. CDR3 nucleotide sequence: TGTGCCAGCAGCCAAGATGAACTACCCATCACCTGCGAGCAGTACCTC.

A remark on this clonotype: A much larger clone sits a single nucleotide away, making a read error possible. The rearrangement links TRBV14 to TRBJ2-1; TRBD1 agrees at 9 bases. Germline V gene sequence: CDR1 SGHDN, CDR2 FVKESK. CDR3 length: 16 residues. For the CDR3, the DNA is TGTGCCAGCAGCCTGGACAGGGGCCAGATTTACAATGAGCAGATCTTC. Translation gives CASSLDRGQIYNEQIF.

This clonotype was seen once. Its ends do not fully match the called genes, so a read error is possible. CDR3 nucleotides: TGTACCAGCAACTCCACCTGGGGGGTAGCAGAGGCCCAGTACTTC. It encodes CTSNSTWGVAEAQYF. This chain connects TRBV11-2 to TRBJ2-5; perhaps TRBD2 as D (6 bases). From germline, CDR1 is SGHAT and CDR2 FQNNGV. This CDR3 region has 15 residues.

A word on this clonotype: A much larger clonotype is one base distant, so this may be a read error. The rearrangement uses TRBV14 and TRBJ2-2; D is undetermined. The CDR3 loop spans 14 amino acids. Germline V gene data show CDR1 as SGHDN and CDR2 as FVKESK. The CDR3 coding sequence is TGTTCCAGCAGCCAAGATTGGACGTCCGGGGAGCTGTTTTTT. Protein product: CSSSQDWTSGELFF.

This clonotype has more than one count but fewer than ten. This may come from a read error, since a much larger clone is one base off. J is TRBJ1-2 and V is TRBV6-1; no clear D gene. The CDR3 has 15 amino acids. Germline V gene sequence: CDR1 MNHNS, CDR2 SASEGT. CDR3 DNA sequence: TGTGCCAGCAGTGCCCCCAGAGCAGGATGGTATGACTACACCTTC. As protein: CASSAPRAGWYDYTF.

About this clonotype: Here the CDR3 omits its conserved ending phenylalanine or tryptophan, so a read error is the likely source. It is unclear where the CDR3 begins or ends on the DNA, so no DNA is shown, and the CDR3 is as TCRdb lists it. The chain joins TRBV20-1 to TRBJ2-2; TRBD2, the table's D call, was not compared with the DNA. Germline assignment: CDR1 DFQATT and CDR2 SNEGSKA (reference sequence). The CDR3 is 15 residues long, counting both termini. Here the CDR3 reads CSAVSPGANTGELSY.

This clonotype was detected many times. The J gene is TRBJ2-7, the V gene TRBV6-2 or TRBV6-3, with 11 bases matching TRBD2. Germline lookup yields CDR1 MNHEY and CDR2 SVGEGT. The CDR3 loop spans 16 amino acids. Losses at the gene ends were 2 bases for V and 6 bases for J; bases not matched to a gene: 9. The CDR3: CASSYTLSGLAGEQYF. In nucleotides, the CDR3 is TGTGCCAGCAGTTACACGCTTTCCGGACTAGCGGGCGAGCAGTACTTC.

V gene TRBV6-5 combines with J gene TRBJ2-7; 7 nucleotides match TRBD1. This CDR3 is 14 amino acids long. Germline V gene lookup returns CDR1 MNHEY and CDR2 SVGAGI. J lost 2 bases, V lost 10 bases, and 11 bases had no gene match. DNA of the CDR3: TGTGCCAATAGCCACCCACAGGGGCCCTACGAGCAGTACTTC. Amino acid sequence: CANSHPQGPYEQYF.

Details on this clonotype: A much larger clone differs by one base, so this may be a read error. Here the CDR3 reads CATSDLRTLGQGVRDTQYF. CDR3 DNA: TGTGCCACCAGTGACCTTCGAACACTGGGACAGGGGGTTAGAGATACGCAGTATTTT. The V and J genes are TRBV24-1 and TRBJ2-3, with TRBD1 matching 11 bases. V lost 4 bases, J lost 5 bases, and 16 bases stayed unmatched. The CDR3 totals 19 residues. In germline, CDR1 is KGHDR, CDR2 SFDVKD.

This clonotype was picked up one time. Since a much larger clone is just one base distant, this may be a read error. The genes are TRBV20-1 and TRBJ2-1; 10 bases are a match to TRBD2. CDR3 length: 15 residues. Germline V gene sequence: CDR1 DFQATT, CDR2 SNEGSKA (reference sequence). The CDR3 DNA sequence: TGCAATGCTAGAGATGGTAGCGGGGGGTGGGATGAGCAGTTCTTC. It encodes CNARDGSGGWDEQFF.

Regarding this clonotype: Sequence at one end of the junction differs from germline and may be a read error. The rearrangement joins TRBV12-3 or TRBV12-4 to TRBJ2-3, with D hard to call. This CDR3 is 14 amino acids long. CDR3 amino acids: CANSLAVITDTQYF. DNA of the CDR3: TGTGCCAACAGTTTAGCTGTGATCACAGATACGCAGTATTTT.

About this clonotype itself: One end of the junction varies from germline; a read error may be responsible. The chain recombines TRBV29-1 with TRBJ2-7; perhaps TRBD1 as D (5 bases). The CDR3 extends over 13 amino acids. Germline CDR1 SQVTM, CDR2 ANQGSEA. In DNA form, the CDR3 reads TGCGGCGTTGCAGTTCAAGGGGATTACGAGCAGTACTTC. It specifies CGVAVQGDYEQYF.

Remarks on this clonotype: An end of the junction differs from the germline gene, which may be a read error. This chain links TRBV4-1 with TRBJ1-2; a possible D gene is TRBD1 (5 bases). CDR1 is MGHRA, CDR2 YSYEKL, per germline. The CDR3 spans 16 residues. CDR3 nucleotide sequence: TGCACCAGAAGCCAAGAAGGTTCGGGGGTTAATTATGGCTACACCTTC. It encodes CTRSQEGSGVNYGYTF.

On this clonotype itself: At one of its ends the junction is not consistent with the germline gene, which may arise from a read error. The chain links TRBV28 to TRBJ1-5, with D uncertain. Germline loops: CDR1 MDHEN, CDR2 SYDVKM. The CDR3 loop spans 13 amino acids. CDR3 loop: CVSSLGPGMSQHF. The CDR3 region has the DNA TGTGTCAGCAGTTTAGGGCCCGGGATGTCCCAGCATTTT.

About this clonotype itself: Germline and junction disagree at one end, which may indicate a read error. This chain links TRBV11-3 with TRBJ2-1, with D maybe TRBD2 (6 bases). Germline values: CDR1 SGHNT, CDR2 YENEEA. The CDR3 is 17 amino acids. CDR3 amino acids: CVSSPAGPGGAYNVQFF. CDR3 DNA: TGTGTCAGCAGCCCCGCGGGGCCGGGTGGCGCATACAATGTGCAGTTCTTC.

The rearrangement links TRBV5-1 to TRBJ1-4, with 10 bases fitting TRBD1. Trimming removed 4 bases from V and 5 bases from J; junction bases left unmatched: 11. This CDR3 has 17 amino acids. The germline CDR1 and CDR2 sequences are SGHRS and YFSETQ. This chain's CDR3 is CASSQTGTGALNEKLFF. The CDR3 DNA follows: TGCGCCAGCAGCCAAACCGGGACAGGGGCTTTGAATGAAAAACTGTTTTTT.

The table lists this clonotype with a few counts. The rearrangement uses TRBV28 and TRBJ2-1; D gene uncertain. From germline, CDR1 is MDHEN and CDR2 SYDVKM. The ends were cut back, 10 bases at V and 12 bases at J, with 10 bases in the middle. This CDR3 comprises 9 residues. CDR3 sequence (DNA): TGTGCCAAAATAGCCTGGCAGTTCTTC. Amino acids: CAKIAWQFF.

This clonotype was observed many times. This may be a read error, as it is one base from a much larger clone. The chain is built from TRBV5-4 and TRBJ2-5, with D uncertain. The CDR3 is made up of 11 amino acids. CDR1 and CDR2 (germline): SGHNT, YYREEE (reference sequence). Trimming removed 4 bases at V and 4 bases at J, with 5 bases between. The CDR3, as DNA: TGTGCCAGCAGCGCACGAGAGACCCAGTACTTC. Translation gives CASSARETQYF.

This clonotype was detected ten times or more. V and J are TRBV6-5 and TRBJ1-5; D unclear. The CDR3 covers 13 residues. Germline CDR1 MNHEY, CDR2 SVGAGI. Deletions cut 3 bases from V and 4 bases from J, with 7 bases between. CDR3 residues: CASSYGDNQPQHF. The CDR3 region has the DNA TGTGCCAGCAGTTATGGGGATAATCAGCCCCAGCATTTT.

This clonotype was seen a handful of times. Likely a read error: the CDR3 ends without its conserved phenylalanine or tryptophan. The rearrangement joins TRBV4-1 to TRBJ1-2; no clear D. Germline CDR1 MGHRA, CDR2 YSYEKL. The length of the CDR3 is 16 residues. Trimming shortened V by 0 bases and J by 2 bases, and 13 bases separated the two germline ends. The CDR3 region is CASSQDPEGRNYGYTS. The CDR3 coding sequence is TGCGCCAGCAGCCAAGATCCAGAAGGAAGGAACTATGGCTACACCTCC.

This clonotype was recorded at least ten times. CDR3 nucleotide sequence: TGTGCCAGCAGCTTAGACTGGCGGCGCTCTGGGGCCAACGTCCTGACTTTC. The encoded protein is CASSLDWRRSGANVLTF. This chain connects TRBV11-2 to TRBJ2-6; the D is unclear. CDR1 is SGHAT and CDR2 is FQNNGV in the germline V gene. Deletions cut 0 bases from V and 0 bases from J, with 9 bases between. CDR3 size: 17 residues.

This clonotype was recorded only once. Because it lacks the conserved phenylalanine or tryptophan at the end, this CDR3 is likely a read error. This chain joins TRBV5-8 and TRBJ2-5; 7 bases agree with TRBD1. The CDR3 extends over 14 amino acids. From germline, CDR1 is SGHTS and CDR2 YDEGEE. The junction had 7 bases not matched to a gene; V was cut back by 4 bases and J by 4 bases. The DNA for the CDR3 is TGTGCCAGCAGCCGTCCGACAGGGCCAGAGACCCAGTACCTC. This encodes CASSRPTGPETQYL.

In regard to this clonotype: A junction boundary mismatches the germline segment, possibly from a read error. CDR3 in amino acids: CTISEPPGDEQYF. The CDR3, as DNA: TGTACCATCAGTGAGCCCCCTGGGGACGAGCAGTATTTC. The chain uses TRBV10-3 and TRBJ2-7; D may be TRBD1 or TRBD2 (5 bases each). Germline V CDR1 and CDR2: ENHRY, SYGVKD. CDR3 length equals 13 residues.

V is TRBV5-1 and J is TRBJ2-7, with 8 nucleotides matching TRBD1. V shed 5 bases and J 3 bases; nucleotides not matched to a gene: 22. The V gene's germline CDR1 is SGHRS and CDR2 YFSETQ. CDR3 size: 19 residues. CDR3 sequence: CASRPRPDRGRPSGYEQYF. The DNA for the CDR3 is TGCGCCAGCAGACCAAGGCCCGACAGGGGAAGGCCTTCTGGCTACGAGCAGTACTTC.